The rows below give T cell receptor beta chains drawn from one sample of a study of cytomegalovirus exposure and HLA in healthy donors. Using immunoSEQ multiplex PCR, the repertoire was profiled, and TCRdb retains in-frame clones only, with some absent. This table holds roughly 84,000 clones, 78% found once. The source material was PBMCs. These receptors originate from a male donor in good health and CMV-seropositive. The CDR3 runs from the conserved cysteine through the conserved F or W. Each record gives: D gene, clone size, V gene, J gene, CDR3 length, CDR3 DNA, CDR3 protein. A D gene is named only where the DNA matches it firmly. Rows give clone size only sometimes, using once, few, many, or a class for an expanded clone.

>TRBD1|.|TRBV7-2|TRBJ1-2|16
TGTGCCAGCAGCCCCGATAGGCGTCCAGGGGGTGATGGCTACACCTTC
CASSPDRRPGGDGYTF
>.|once|TRBV7-2|TRBJ1-1|14
TGTGCCAGCAGCACGTACGACGGGTACACTGAAGCTTTCTTT
CASSTYDGYTEAFF
>.|once|TRBV21-1|TRBJ2-1|13
TGTGCCAGCAGCTTGTCTCCACCAGGTGAGCAGTTCTTC
CASSLSPPGEQFF
>.|few|TRBV7-9|TRBJ1-1|13
TGTGCCAGCCAGATTTACGACGGGGAGCCGGGGAGCTTT
CASQIYDGEPGSF
>.|.|TRBV28|TRBJ1-2|11
TGTGCCAGCAGTTTTCGCTATGGCTACACCTTC
CASSFRYGYTF
>.|.|TRBV30|TRBJ2-1|11
TGTGCCTGGAGTCCCGGGAATGAGCAGTTCTTC
CAWSPGNEQFF
>.|.|TRBV6-5|TRBJ1-1|13
TGTGCCAGCAAGGGACTTGAGGACACTGAAGCTTTCTTT
CASKGLEDTEAFF
>.|.|TRBV9|TRBJ1-5|14
TGTGCCAGCAGCGTAGATCAGGGCGATCAGCCCCAGCATTTT
CASSVDQGDQPQHF
>.|.|TRBV2|TRBJ1-2|14
TGTGCCAGCAGTGTCGACAGAGTGGGTGCCGGCTACACCTTC
CASSVDRVGAGYTF
>.|.|TRBV6-6|TRBJ2-1|15
TGTGCCAGCAGTTACTCGCCTAGCGCCTACAATGAGCAGTTCTTC
CASSYSPSAYNEQFF
>TRBD1|.|TRBV7-9|TRBJ2-3|17
TGTTCCAGCAGCTTCTGGCTAGGGGGCGGCGGCACAGATACGCAGTATTTT
CSSSFWLGGGGTDTQYF
>.|.|TRBV6-5|TRBJ1-2|15
TGTGCCAGCAGTCCCTCTCTCGGGGACAATAATGGCTACACCTTC
CASSPSLGDNNGYTF
>.|.|TRBV28|TRBJ1-1|14
TGTGCCAGCAGTCCCGGACAGTGGAACACTGAAGCTTTCTTT
CASSPGQWNTEAFF
>TRBD1|.|TRBV4-3|TRBJ2-5|16
TGCGCCAGCAGCATACCCCCGGACAGGGGGATCGAGACCCAGTACTTC
CASSIPPDRGIETQYF
>TRBD2|.|TRBV2|TRBJ2-3|16
TGTGCCAGCAGTCGCCTGACTAGCGGGGGAGGGGATACGCAGTATTTT
CASSRLTSGGGDTQYF
>TRBD2|.|TRBV4-1|TRBJ2-7|15
TGCGCCAGCAGCCCCCGGATGGGAGGGGTCTACGAGCAGTACTTC
CASSPRMGGVYEQYF
>TRBD1|.|TRBV19|TRBJ2-7|14
TGTGCCAGTAGTCTCGGACAGGGGGGGTACGAGCAGTACTTC
CASSLGQGGYEQYF
>TRBD2|few|TRBV7-9|TRBJ2-7|13
TGTGCCAGCAGCAAGCGGGGAGTCTACGAGCAGTACTTC
CASSKRGVYEQYF
>.|.|TRBV5-1|TRBJ1-2|14
TGCGCCAGCAGCCCAAGCGGGGGCCACTATGGCTACACCTTC
CASSPSGGHYGYTF
>.|.|TRBV5-5|TRBJ2-2|13
TGTGCCAGCAGCTTGGCCGACACCGGGGAGCTGTTTTTT
CASSLADTGELFF
>.|few|TRBV5-4|TRBJ2-5|14
TGTGCCAGCAGCTTTTCGGCTAGCCCAGAGACCCAGTACTTC
CASSFSASPETQYF
>TRBD1|once|TRBV28|TRBJ2-2|16
TGTGCCAGCAGTTTAGGGACAGGGGTGGTCACCGGGGAGCTGTTTTTT
CASSLGTGVVTGELFF